These 31 T cell receptor beta chains share one sample of origin, sequenced in a study of Ad26.COV2.S vaccination and SARS-CoV-2 variants. Noted treatment: 15 to 20 received Ad26.COV2.S at low or high dose, single or two shots; roughly 5 received placebo; per-sample allocation not given. Material that was analyzed had been drawn on day 63 after the first vaccine or placebo injection. Libraries were prepared by immunoSEQ multiplex PCR; TCRdb keeps only in-frame clonotypes and omits some of them. The data contain about 350,000 clones, around 88% of them seen just once; the ten biggest clones take up approximately 11%. Sequences were derived from peripheral blood, sampled in a trial of Ad26.COV2.S vaccine versus placebo. Receptor source: a person between 18 and 60 years old who received the Ad26.COV2.S COVID-19 vaccine or a placebo.

The CDR3, as DNA: TGTGCCAGCAGCTACGACACGAGCTCCTACGAGCAGTACTTC. Its translation: CASSYDTSSYEQYF. The chain is built from TRBV7-9 and TRBJ2-7, with no clear D. This CDR3 contains 14 residues. Germline loops: CDR1 SEHNR, CDR2 FQNEAQ (reference sequence). V was pared by 4 bases and J by 0 bases, with 10 bases between.

This clone was counted only a few times. This sequence joins TRBV19 and TRBJ1-1; D is unclear. The CDR3 covers 15 residues. CDR1 LNHDA and CDR2 SQIVND come from the germline V gene (reference sequence). Between the trimmed V and J ends, which lost 5 bases and 1 base, there was a span of 14 bases. CDR3 DNA sequence: TGTGCCAGTAGTCTACGGGAACAGCGGAACACTGAAGCTTTCTTT. It yields the protein CASSLREQRNTEAFF.

The rearrangement uses TRBV28 and TRBJ1-3; no definite D call. The CDR3 is 14 amino acids. Germline lookup yields CDR1 MDHEN and CDR2 SYDVKM. V dropped 6 bases and J dropped 0 bases, with 9 bases sitting between them. The CDR3, as DNA: TGTGCCAGCAGCCCCGCAGGCTCTGGAAACACCATATATTTT. Translating gives CASSPAGSGNTIYF.

The CDR3 DNA reads TGTGCCAGCAGCTATCCCGGACAGGGAGGGGACTATGGCTACACCTTC. Protein product: CASSYPGQGGDYGYTF. The chain carries TRBV3-1 (or the pseudogene TRBV3-2) and TRBJ1-2, with 8 nucleotides matching TRBD1. Germline V CDR1 and CDR2: LGHDT, YNNKEL (reference sequence). The length of the CDR3 is 16 residues. Losses at the gene ends were 5 bases for V and 3 bases for J; bases not matched to a gene: 11.

The V gene is TRBV6-4, the J gene TRBJ2-6; the D is unclear. Germline-derived CDR1 and CDR2 are MRHNA and SNTAGT. V lost 2 bases, J lost 0 bases, and 8 bases lay in between. This CDR3 is built from 16 residues. Here the CDR3 reads CASSDHSPSGANVLTF. The DNA for the CDR3 is TGTGCCAGCAGTGACCACAGTCCCTCTGGGGCCAACGTCCTGACTTTC.

The rearrangement joins TRBV7-8 to TRBJ1-5; tentatively, D is TRBD1 (6 bases). Looked up from germline, CDR1 is SGHVS and CDR2 is FQNEAQ. V shed 2 bases and J shed 0 bases, with 8 bases lying between them. The CDR3 is 15 residues long. The CDR3 loop is CASSLQGYSNQPQHF. CDR3 DNA: TGTGCCAGCAGCTTACAGGGGTATAGCAATCAGCCCCAGCATTTT.

The rearrangement joins TRBV19 to TRBJ2-4; D is perhaps TRBD1 or TRBD2 (6 bases each). Trimming took 8 bases from V and 0 from J, leaving 26 bases between them. CDR3 size: 19 residues. Germline CDR1 LNHDA, CDR2 SQIVND (reference sequence). In DNA form, the CDR3 reads TGTGCCAGTTCATATAGGGGGGTGAGAGGAGGAGTAGCCAAAAACATTCAGTACTTC. This sequence encodes CASSYRGVRGGVAKNIQYF.

J is TRBJ1-1 and V is TRBV5-1, with 7 bases fitting TRBD1. Germline assignment: CDR1 SGHRS and CDR2 YFSETQ. The CDR3 extends over 14 amino acids. V dropped 4 bases and J dropped 4; count of bases not matched to a gene: 7. The DNA of the CDR3 is TGCGCCAGCAGCCGTCGACCAGGGGGCACTGAAGCTTTCTTT. Translated, it gives CASSRRPGGTEAFF. Full variable domain (rest looked up from reference TRBV5-1 and TRBJ1-1): KAGVTQTPRYLIKTRGQQVTLSCSPISGHRSVSWYQQTPGQGLQFLFEYFSETQRNKGNFPGRFSGRQFSNSRSEMNVSTLELGDSALYLCASSRRPGGTEAFFGQGTRLTVV.

J is TRBJ1-5 and V is TRBV30; D unresolved. CDR1 and CDR2 (germline): GTSNPN, SVGIG (reference sequence). The CDR3 is made up of 14 amino acids. The V gene lost 0 bases and the J gene lost 5 bases, with 11 bases spanning the gap. CDR3 region: CAWSVGSYDQPQHF. CDR3 bases: TGTGCCTGGAGTGTGGGCAGCTATGATCAGCCCCAGCATTTT.

This chain uses TRBV4-3 with TRBJ1-5, with no clear D. V lost 0 bases to trimming and J lost 7 bases, with 7 bases between them. This CDR3 region has 13 residues. Germline V gene lookup returns CDR1 LGHNA and CDR2 YSLEER. The CDR3 loop reads CASSQEWAQPQHF. The CDR3 region has the DNA TGCGCCAGCAGCCAAGAATGGGCGCAGCCCCAGCATTTT.

The chain is built from TRBV2 and TRBJ2-6; the D is unclear. The V end lost 4 bases, the J end lost 1 base, and 8 bases lay between the germline ends. The CDR3 extends over 15 amino acids. Per germline, CDR1 SNHLY and CDR2 FYNNEI. DNA of the CDR3: TGTGCCAGCAGTGCGTGGGGATCTGGGGCCAACGTCCTGACTTTC. Its protein is CASSAWGSGANVLTF.

This rearrangement joins TRBV19 to TRBJ1-5; possible D gene TRBD1, 6 bases. Germline V gene sequence: CDR1 LNHDA, CDR2 SQIVND (reference sequence). Trimming pared 5 bases from V and 6 bases from J, leaving 14 bases between. The CDR3 extends over 14 amino acids. In DNA form, the CDR3 reads TGTGCCAGTAGTGTCACAGGGAAGGGTCAGCCCCAGCATTTT. Translation: CASSVTGKGQPQHF.

The J gene is TRBJ1-2, the V gene TRBV7-9; the match to TRBD1 covers 7 bases. The ends lost 8 bases at V and 8 bases at J; junction bases unmatched: 8. The length of the CDR3 is 12 residues. Looked up from germline, CDR1 is SEHNR and CDR2 is FQNEAQ (reference sequence). The CDR3 DNA sequence: TGTGCCAGCGGACCGACAGGGAACGGCTACACCTTC. Translated, it gives CASGPTGNGYTF.

This clone was observed a single time. The chain couples TRBV18 to TRBJ2-7, with TRBD1 identical over 7 bases. V dropped 5 bases and J dropped 7; count of bases not matched to a gene: 14. The length of the CDR3 is 15 residues. Per the germline V gene, CDR1 is KGHSH and CDR2 is LQKENI. This chain's CDR3 is CASSSPGTATGEQYF. In nucleotides, the CDR3 is TGTGCCAGCTCAAGTCCCGGGACAGCTACGGGGGAGCAGTACTTC.

Only a few counts were recorded for this clone. The chain recombines TRBV5-4 with TRBJ2-7; D assignment may be TRBD1 or TRBD2 (5 bases each). V was shortened by 5 bases and J by 2 bases, with 20 bases between the two germline ends. Germline-derived CDR1 and CDR2 are SGHNT and YYREEE (reference sequence). The CDR3 has 16 residues. The DNA of the CDR3 is TGTGCCAGCAGACCCGGGGCGTCTCATGGAACCTACGAGCAGTACTTC. Residues: CASRPGASHGTYEQYF. The variable domain in full, with the rest retrieved from reference TRBV5-4 and TRBJ2-7, is ETGVTQSPTHLIKTRGQQVTLRCSSQSGHNTVSWYQQALGQGPQFIFQYYREEENGRGNFPPRFSGLQFPNYSSELNVNALELDDSALYLCASRPGASHGTYEQYFGPGTRLTVT.

This CDR3 reads CASSFGQGSQPQHF. The CDR3 DNA reads as TGTGCCAGCAGCTTTGGACAGGGGAGTCAGCCCCAGCATTTT. The gene calls are TRBV9 and TRBJ1-5, with 9 nucleotides matching TRBD1. Germline lookup yields CDR1 SGDLS and CDR2 YYNGEE. The CDR3 spans 14 residues. Losses at the gene ends were 4 bases for V and 6 bases for J; bases not matched to a gene: 5.

The gene calls are TRBV5-1 and TRBJ2-3; TRBD1 matches 7 bases. The CDR3 totals 16 residues. Per the germline V gene, CDR1 is SGHRS and CDR2 is YFSETQ. Trimming cost V 0 bases and J 3 bases; bases outside gene matches: 7. The DNA for the CDR3 is TGCGCCAGCAGCTTGGCGATGAGACAGGGAACAGATACGCAGTATTTT. It encodes CASSLAMRQGTDTQYF.

The chain couples TRBV5-1 to TRBJ1-2, with D perhaps TRBD1 (6 bases). This CDR3 comprises 13 residues. Trimming pared 0 bases from V and 8 bases from J, leaving 11 bases between. CDR1 and CDR2 (germline): SGHRS, YFSETQ. CDR3 amino acids: CASSLVTGGGYTF. The CDR3 coding sequence is TGCGCCAGCAGCTTGGTGACAGGCGGGGGCTACACCTTC.

The chain carries TRBV5-4 and TRBJ2-7, with 11 bases fitting TRBD2. This CDR3 is built from 14 residues. Germline trimming cut 4 bases from V and 3 bases from J; bases unmatched to any gene: 3. Germline assignment: CDR1 SGHNT and CDR2 YYREEE (reference sequence). The CDR3 loop is CASSGTSGGYEQYF. The CDR3 coding sequence is TGTGCCAGCAGCGGAACTAGCGGGGGCTACGAGCAGTACTTC.

This clone has a single count. The gene calls are TRBV5-1 and TRBJ2-5, with TRBD1 matching 7 bases. CDR3 length equals 14 residues. V shed 0 bases, J shed 3 bases, and the junction held 2 bases outside the gene matches. The germline V gene has CDR1 SGHRS and CDR2 YFSETQ. The CDR3 is CASSLGGGEETQYF. As DNA, the CDR3 is TGCGCCAGCAGCTTGGGAGGGGGCGAAGAGACCCAGTACTTC.

This rearrangement joins TRBV7-9 to TRBJ2-1, with TRBD2 matching over 9 bases. Losses at the gene ends were 6 bases for V and 2 bases for J; bases not matched to a gene: 5. Germline loops: CDR1 SEHNR, CDR2 FQNEAQ (reference sequence). The CDR3 runs to 15 residues. The CDR3 nucleotides are TGTGCCAGCAGAGTAGCGGGAGTCCCCTACAATGAGCAGTTCTTC. Amino acids: CASRVAGVPYNEQFF.

The chain employs TRBV24-1 and TRBJ2-5; 7 bases fit TRBD2. The trim removed 0 bases at V and 5 bases at J, leaving 5 bases unmatched. The germline V gene has CDR1 KGHDR and CDR2 SFDVKD. This CDR3 has 15 amino acids. CDR3 protein: CATSDLRGDLETQYF. CDR3 DNA: TGTGCCACCAGTGATTTGCGGGGGGACTTGGAGACCCAGTACTTC.

The chain links TRBV7-3 to TRBJ2-3; D gene ambiguous. The CDR3 consists of 14 residues. CDR1 and CDR2 from the germline V gene are SGHTA and FQGTGA. The V and J ends lost 2 bases and 2 bases respectively, with 8 bases between them. CDR3 amino acids: CASSLRPNTDTQYF. CDR3 DNA sequence: TGTGCCAGCAGCTTACGCCCGAACACAGATACGCAGTATTTT.

The chain joins TRBV2 to TRBJ1-1; D gene unclear. This CDR3 spans 12 amino acids. Germline CDR1 SNHLY, CDR2 FYNNEI. The V gene lost 8 bases and the J gene lost 7 bases, with 14 bases spanning the gap. The CDR3, as DNA: TGTGCCAGCCGAGGAGTGGCTGTTGAAGCTTTCTTT. It codes for CASRGVAVEAFF.

The J gene is TRBJ1-5, the V gene TRBV3-1 (or the pseudogene TRBV3-2); unclear D gene. CDR3 length: 15 residues. Trimming shortened V by 0 bases and J by 5 bases, and 11 bases separated the two germline ends. Germline V CDR1 and CDR2: LGHDT, YNNKEL (reference sequence). CDR3 region: CASSQDIGVHQPQHF. The CDR3 coding sequence is TGTGCCAGCAGCCAAGATATCGGGGTACATCAGCCCCAGCATTTT.

The chain couples TRBV28 to TRBJ2-5, with 8 bases matching TRBD1. Germline V gene sequence: CDR1 MDHEN, CDR2 SYDVKM. V trimming: 6 bases; J trimming: 1 base; junction bases outside the gene matches: 10. The CDR3 is 16 residues long. The CDR3 nucleotides are TGTGCCAGCAGCCGAAAGGACAGGGCCATCCAAGAGACCCAGTACTTC. Residues: CASSRKDRAIQETQYF.

This clone occurred once. The V and J genes are TRBV5-1 and TRBJ2-3, with D maybe TRBD2 (5 bases). The germline V gene has CDR1 SGHRS and CDR2 YFSETQ. This CDR3 is 13 amino acids long. Trimming left V 8 bases short and J 5 bases short, with 15 bases between. CDR3 in DNA: TGCGCCAGTCTAAGCGGCCAAGGAGATACGCAGTATTTT. Protein product: CASLSGQGDTQYF.

The V gene is TRBV6-6, the J gene TRBJ1-6; no reliable D call. This CDR3 is built from 13 residues. V gave up 6 bases and J gave up 9 bases, with 12 bases separating them. CDR1 MNHNY and CDR2 SVGAGI come from the germline V gene (reference sequence). CDR3 coding DNA: TGTGCCAGCAGCATAAAATCGGGTTCACCCCTCCACTTT. Protein sequence: CASSIKSGSPLHF.

The chain recombines TRBV30 with TRBJ2-1, with TRBD2 matching over 7 bases. Trimming removed 3 bases from V and 8 bases from J; junction bases left unmatched: 10. Germline CDR1 GTSNPN, CDR2 SVGIG (reference sequence). This CDR3 has 14 residues. CDR3 loop: CAWRTYGTTHEQFF. The CDR3, as DNA: TGTGCCTGGAGGACGTATGGGACTACACATGAGCAGTTCTTC.

The rearrangement joins TRBV5-4 to TRBJ1-6; D uncertain. The CDR3 consists of 13 residues. The V and J ends lost 0 bases and 7 bases respectively, with 5 bases between them. Per the germline V gene, CDR1 is SGHNT and CDR2 is YYREEE (reference sequence). CDR3 region: CASSLVGNSPLHF. In nucleotides, the CDR3 is TGTGCCAGCAGCTTGGTGGGGAATTCACCCCTCCACTTT.

The chain employs TRBV2 and TRBJ2-2; unclear D gene. CDR3 size: 14 residues. CDR1 is SNHLY, CDR2 FYNNEI, per germline. Trimming cost V 2 bases and J 7 bases, with 11 bases left between them. The CDR3 loop reads CASSERSRVGELFF. The CDR3, as DNA: TGTGCCAGCAGTGAACGGTCCCGAGTCGGGGAGCTGTTTTTT.